What follows are 29 T cell receptor beta chains derived from one specimen sequenced in a study of shared clonotypes between healthy human individuals. Using immunoSEQ multiplex PCR, the repertoire was profiled, and TCRdb retains in-frame clones only, with some absent. Of about 580,000 clones detected, 95% to 98% appear once; the ten largest clones hold approximately 0.33%. CD8 cells regarded as naive lacked CD45RO, were positively chosen for CCR7, and omitted terminally differentiated effector memory CD45RA+ cells. The material sequenced was naive CD8+ T cells sorted from blood. All receptors derive from a man aged 25-40 years in good health.

V gene TRBV29-1 combines with J gene TRBJ2-2; 8 nucleotides match TRBD2. Germline V gene sequence: CDR1 SQVTM, CDR2 ANQGSEA. The V gene end was trimmed by 4 bases and the J gene end by 1 base; junction bases not matched to a gene: 5. This CDR3 region has 15 residues. DNA of the CDR3: TGCAGCGTTGCGTGGGCGGGAGGGAACACCGGGGAGCTGTTTTTT. As protein: CSVAWAGGNTGELFF.

V and J are TRBV10-2 and TRBJ2-7; the D gene is possibly TRBD2 (5 bases). The germline V and J ends were trimmed by 2 bases and 0 bases, with 5 bases remaining between them. The CDR3 covers 13 residues. The germline CDR1 and CDR2 sequences are WSHSY and SAAADI. CDR3 nucleotides: TGCGCCAGCAGTGAGGGGAGCTCCTACGAGCAGTACTTC. It is translated as CASSEGSSYEQYF.

The chain employs TRBV14 and TRBJ2-1, with TRBD2 as a possible D gene (6 bases). In germline, CDR1 is SGHDN, CDR2 FVKESK. Trimming shortened V by 2 bases and J by 0 bases, and 8 bases separated the two germline ends. This CDR3 spans 15 amino acids. CDR3 sequence: CASSQLGGSYNEQFF. CDR3 nucleotides: TGTGCCAGCAGCCAATTGGGGGGCTCCTACAATGAGCAGTTCTTC.

The chain has TRBV5-4 and TRBJ2-7; 9 bases line up with TRBD1. V lost 0 bases to trimming and J lost 3 bases; unmatched junction nucleotides: 4. Germline V gene lookup returns CDR1 SGHNT and CDR2 YYREEE (reference sequence). This CDR3 is built from 15 residues. The CDR3 coding sequence is TGTGCCAGCAGCTTGGTTGGGACAGGGTTCTACGAGCAGTACTTC. Amino acid sequence: CASSLVGTGFYEQYF.

This chain's CDR3 is CASSLWGTGNEQFF. DNA for the CDR3: TGTGCCAGCAGTTTGTGGGGGACGGGCAATGAGCAGTTCTTC. This chain uses TRBV27 with TRBJ2-1, with D perhaps matching TRBD1 or TRBD2 (5 bases each). The V gene lost 3 bases and the J gene lost 6 bases, with 12 bases spanning the gap. Germline V gene lookup returns CDR1 MNHEY and CDR2 SMNVEV (reference sequence). This CDR3 comprises 14 residues.

The chain uses TRBV9 and TRBJ1-5; TRBD1 might be the D (5 bases). V was trimmed by 6 bases and J by 1 base, leaving 14 bases between them. The CDR3 is made up of 15 amino acids. CDR1 is SGDLS, CDR2 YYNGEE, per germline. In nucleotides, the CDR3 is TGTGCCAGCACCGGACGGACACCAAGCAATCAGCCCCAGCATTTT. Its protein is CASTGRTPSNQPQHF.

This chain links TRBV14 with TRBJ1-2; no definite D call. The V and J ends lost 1 base and 5 bases respectively, with 5 bases between them. Germline assignment: CDR1 SGHDN and CDR2 FVKESK. The CDR3 runs 12 residues. The CDR3 is CASSQGRYGYTF. Here the CDR3 DNA reads TGTGCCAGCAGCCAAGGTCGGTATGGCTACACCTTC. Full variable domain (rest looked up from reference TRBV14 and TRBJ1-2): EAGVTQFPSHSVIEKGQTVTLRCDPISGHDNLYWYRRVMGKEIKFLLHFVKESKQDESGMPNNRFLAERTGGTYSTLKVQPAELEDSGVYFCASSQGRYGYTFGSGTRLTVV.

This chain connects TRBV7-2 to TRBJ2-7; 8 nucleotides agree with TRBD2. Germline V gene lookup returns CDR1 SGHTA and CDR2 FQGNSA. V dropped 1 base and J dropped 2; count of bases not matched to a gene: 4. This CDR3 is 15 amino acids long. CDR3 sequence (DNA): TGTGCCAGCAGCTTAGGACTAGCGTCCCCCTACGAGCAGTACTTC. Its translation: CASSLGLASPYEQYF.

V usage is TRBV7-2 and J usage is TRBJ2-1, with 7 nucleotides matching TRBD1. This CDR3 comprises 17 residues. V shed 3 bases and J 0 bases; nucleotides not matched to a gene: 8. Germline lookup yields CDR1 SGHTA and CDR2 FQGNSA. CDR3 residues: CASSLDRILSSYNEQFF. Here the CDR3 DNA reads TGTGCCAGCAGCTTGGACAGGATCCTCAGCTCCTACAATGAGCAGTTCTTC. Full variable domain (rest looked up from reference TRBV7-2 and TRBJ2-1): GAGVSQSPSNKVTEKGKDVELRCDPISGHTALYWYRQSLGQGLEFLIYFQGNSAPDKSGLPSDRFSAERTGGSVSTLTIQRTQQEDSAVYLCASSLDRILSSYNEQFFGPGTRLTVL.

The chain has TRBV7-2 and TRBJ1-5; no reliable D call. Trimming stripped 2 bases from V and 3 bases from J, with 11 bases between. This CDR3 is built from 15 residues. Germline-derived CDR1 and CDR2 are SGHTA and FQGNSA. The CDR3 spells CASSLLASINQPQHF. CDR3 bases: TGTGCCAGCAGCTTACTAGCTTCAATCAATCAGCCCCAGCATTTT. The whole variable domain, filled in from reference TRBV7-2 and TRBJ1-5, reads GAGVSQSPSNKVTEKGKDVELRCDPISGHTALYWYRQSLGQGLEFLIYFQGNSAPDKSGLPSDRFSAERTGGSVSTLTIQRTQQEDSAVYLCASSLLASINQPQHFGDGTRLSIL.

V is TRBV5-6 and J is TRBJ2-7, with 7 positions matching TRBD1. In germline, CDR1 is SGHDT, CDR2 YYEEEE. The CDR3 contains 15 residues. V gave up 4 bases and J gave up 2 bases; unmatched junction bases: 9. The CDR3 bases are TGTGCCAGCAGCGGCACAGGGGATCCAACCTACGAGCAGTACTTC. Its protein is CASSGTGDPTYEQYF. Using reference TRBV5-6 and TRBJ2-7 for the parts outside the CDR3, the full variable domain is DAGVTQSPTHLIKTRGQQVTLRCSPKSGHDTVSWYQQALGQGPQFIFQYYEEEERQRGNFPDRFSGHQFPNYSSELNVNALLLGDSALYLCASSGTGDPTYEQYFGPGTRLTVT.

The chain links TRBV9 to TRBJ2-3; the D call may be TRBD1 or TRBD2 (5 bases each). The length of the CDR3 is 17 residues. Trimming took off 3 bases at V and 2 bases at J, with 19 bases between the two ends. Germline CDR1 SGDLS, CDR2 YYNGEE. CDR3 in amino acids: CASSAPPQGVLTDTQYF. The CDR3 DNA reads TGTGCCAGCAGCGCACCTCCGCAGGGAGTCCTCACAGATACGCAGTATTTT.

The chain has TRBV5-1 and TRBJ2-5; the D gene is possibly TRBD1 (6 bases). The germline V gene has CDR1 SGHRS and CDR2 YFSETQ. This CDR3 is built from 14 residues. Deletions cut 0 bases from V and 5 bases from J, with 11 bases between. CDR3 in amino acids: CASSLDRVGETQYF. DNA for the CDR3: TGCGCCAGCAGCTTGGACAGGGTCGGGGAGACCCAGTACTTC.

This clone was found once. This rearrangement joins TRBV5-6 to TRBJ2-2; 7 nucleotides line up with TRBD1. With 4 bases clipped from V and 1 base from J, the junction kept 4 bases outside the gene matches. This CDR3 is built from 15 residues. Per the germline V gene, CDR1 is SGHDT and CDR2 is YYEEEE. The CDR3 DNA follows: TGTGCCAGCAGCCGGGACAGAGTGAACACCGGGGAGCTGTTTTTT. Its translation is CASSRDRVNTGELFF.

The J gene is TRBJ2-1, the V gene TRBV7-9; no firm D call. The germline CDR1 and CDR2 sequences are SEHNR and FQNEAQ (reference sequence). The CDR3 is 14 amino acids. V was trimmed by 1 base and J by 4 bases, leaving 8 bases between them. DNA of the CDR3: TGTGCCAGCAGCTTAGGGTCGGTGTACAATGAGCAGTTCTTC. Protein sequence: CASSLGSVYNEQFF.

The gene calls are TRBV7-9 and TRBJ2-3; D might be TRBD2 (6 bases). The CDR3 runs 17 residues. The V end lost 3 bases, the J end lost 6 bases, and 22 bases lay between the germline ends. CDR1 and CDR2 (germline): SEHNR, FQNEAQ (reference sequence). The CDR3 DNA sequence: TGTGCCAGCAGCTTTAAAGGGACTGAACGTAGCTCCGATACGCAGTATTTT. Translating it yields CASSFKGTERSSDTQYF.

The J gene is TRBJ2-7, the V gene TRBV7-8; 7 nucleotides agree with TRBD1. The CDR3 runs to 14 residues. The junction had 8 bases not matched to a gene; V was cut back by 5 bases and J by 4 bases. Per the germline V gene, CDR1 is SGHVS and CDR2 is FQNEAQ. The CDR3 sequence: CASSPGSGGYEQYF. CDR3 nucleotide sequence: TGTGCCAGCAGCCCAGGTTCAGGGGGATACGAGCAGTACTTC. The variable domain in full, with the rest retrieved from reference TRBV7-8 and TRBJ2-7, is GAGVSQSPRYKVAKRGQDVALRCDPISGHVSLFWYQQALGQGPEFLTYFQNEAQLDKSGLPSDRFFAERPEGSVSTLKIQRTQQEDSAVYLCASSPGSGGYEQYFGPGTRLTVT.

The chain is built from TRBV6-1 and TRBJ2-2; D remains ambiguous. This CDR3 contains 13 residues. The V gene's germline CDR1 is MNHNS and CDR2 SASEGT. Trimming pared 2 bases from V and 3 bases from J, leaving 4 bases between. The CDR3 DNA reads as TGTGCCAGCAGTGAATGGGACACCGGGGAGCTGTTTTTT. Encoded protein: CASSEWDTGELFF.

The chain uses TRBV27 and TRBJ2-1, with 13 bases matching TRBD2. CDR1 is MNHEY, CDR2 SMNVEV, per germline (reference sequence). This CDR3 has 19 amino acids. V lost 5 bases and J lost 0; bases outside the gene matches: 10. CDR3 in DNA: TGTGCCAGCAGTCTCGGACTAGCGGGAGACGGGTTCTCCTACAATGAGCAGTTCTTC. It codes for CASSLGLAGDGFSYNEQFF.

The rearrangement joins TRBV7-9 to TRBJ2-1; possibly TRBD1 for D (5 bases). The CDR3 spans 15 residues. Per the germline V gene, CDR1 is SEHNR and CDR2 is FQNEAQ (reference sequence). The V and J ends lost 2 bases and 8 bases respectively, with 16 bases between them. In nucleotides, the CDR3 is TGTGCCAGCAGCTTACCCCTCGGACATGATGATGAGCAGTTCTTC. Translation gives CASSLPLGHDDEQFF. The full variable domain, with the rest looked up from reference TRBV7-9 and TRBJ2-1, is DTGVSQNPRHKITKRGQNVTFRCDPISEHNRLYWYRQTLGQGPEFLTYFQNEAQLEKSRLLSDRFSAERPKGSFSTLEIQRTEQGDSAMYLCASSLPLGHDDEQFFGPGTRLTVL.

The chain links TRBV15 to TRBJ2-1; TRBD2 aligns across 9 bases. This CDR3 spans 14 amino acids. CDR1 and CDR2 (germline): LNHNV, YYDKDF (reference sequence). The junction had 7 bases not matched to a gene; V was cut back by 8 bases and J by 5 bases. The CDR3 DNA is TGTGCCACCCCGGGACTAGCCAACAACAATGAGCAGTTCTTC. It encodes CATPGLANNNEQFF.

Concerning this clone itself: Other DNA sequences in the sample encode the same CDR3. The gene calls are TRBV5-6 and TRBJ1-1, with D uncertain. The CDR3 spans 11 residues. Per germline, CDR1 SGHDT and CDR2 YYEEEE. The V gene lost 0 bases and the J gene lost 5 bases, with 2 bases spanning the gap. The CDR3 DNA is TGTGCCAGCAGCTTGGGGACTGAAGCTTTCTTT. It yields the protein CASSLGTEAFF.

This clone has a single count. This rearrangement joins TRBV5-8 to TRBJ2-7; possible D gene TRBD2, 5 bases. Germline V gene sequence: CDR1 SGHTS, CDR2 YDEGEE. V lost 5 bases, J lost 0 bases, and 12 bases lay in between. This CDR3 spans 14 amino acids. The CDR3 protein is CASRSTGNSYEQYF. The CDR3 region has the DNA TGTGCCAGCAGGTCTACCGGGAACTCCTACGAGCAGTACTTC.

V usage is TRBV28 and J usage is TRBJ2-1, with 12 bases that match TRBD1. Germline CDR1 is MDHEN and CDR2 is SYDVKM. Trimming took 4 bases from V and 2 from J; bases not matched to a gene: 3. CDR3 length: 16 residues. DNA for the CDR3: TGTGCCAGCAGTTCCGGGACAGGGGGCACCTACAATGAGCAGTTCTTC. Residues: CASSSGTGGTYNEQFF.

The V call is TRBV4-3, the J call TRBJ1-2; D is unresolved. The CDR3 extends over 15 amino acids. Trimming left V 0 bases short and J 0 bases short, with 8 bases between. CDR1 is LGHNA, CDR2 YSLEER, per germline. CDR3 sequence: CASSQDDEANYGYTF. The CDR3 DNA sequence: TGCGCCAGCAGCCAAGATGATGAAGCTAACTATGGCTACACCTTC.

The chain is built from TRBV27 and TRBJ2-7; D might be TRBD2 (6 bases). The V gene lost 1 base and the J gene lost 5 bases, with 15 bases spanning the gap. Germline CDR1 MNHEY, CDR2 SMNVEV (reference sequence). This CDR3 has 15 residues. The CDR3 here is CASSLLGAGYHEQYF. The CDR3 region has the DNA TGTGCCAGCAGTTTATTAGGGGCGGGATACCACGAGCAGTACTTC.

The gene calls are TRBV6-5 and TRBJ2-1; D is undetermined. Germline V gene lookup returns CDR1 MNHEY and CDR2 SVGAGI. This CDR3 region has 13 residues. V lost 2 bases and J lost 10, with 12 bases in between. CDR3 nucleotide sequence: TGTGCCAGCAGTTACACTACGGCTCGGGAGCAGTTCTTC. Its protein product is CASSYTTAREQFF.

This clone has a single count. The chain couples TRBV5-1 to TRBJ2-3; 7 nucleotides match TRBD2. The CDR3 loop spans 15 amino acids. CDR1 and CDR2 (germline): SGHRS, YFSETQ. V lost 1 base and J lost 3; bases outside the gene matches: 5. Written as DNA, the CDR3 is TGCGCCAGCAGCTTGCGCGGGAGTGGAACAGATACGCAGTATTTT. Residues: CASSLRGSGTDTQYF.

V usage is TRBV5-1 and J usage is TRBJ2-7; tentative D call: TRBD2 (5 bases). Germline CDR1 and CDR2: SGHRS and YFSETQ. V was trimmed by 2 bases and J by 6 bases, leaving 12 bases between them. The CDR3 is made up of 13 amino acids. The CDR3 loop is CASSFSTSFEQYF. CDR3 coding DNA: TGCGCCAGCAGCTTCTCCACTAGTTTCGAGCAGTACTTC. Using reference TRBV5-1 and TRBJ2-7 for the parts outside the CDR3, the full variable domain is KAGVTQTPRYLIKTRGQQVTLSCSPISGHRSVSWYQQTPGQGLQFLFEYFSETQRNKGNFPGRFSGRQFSNSRSEMNVSTLELGDSALYLCASSFSTSFEQYFGPGTRLTVT.